One and the same sample provided the 32 T cell receptor beta chains below, sequenced in a study of T cells expressing NK-cell markers. From the 5' RACE reads, TCRdb lists one entry per CDR3 protein and no DNA. The sample includes approximately 460,000 distinct CDR3 sequences. Sequencing input: blood T cells: a sorted CD56 or NKG2C T cell subset, CD4+ or CD8+ T cells, or bulk PBMC T cells (not recorded which). All receptors derive from a woman between 18 and 70 years old in good health.

V and J are TRBV7-3 and TRBJ2-4; TCRdb calls TRBD1, which cannot be checked without DNA. The germline V gene encodes CDR1 SGHTA and CDR2 FQGTGA. This CDR3 region has 14 residues. CDR3 amino acids: CASSKGGTENIQYF.

This chain uses TRBV7-2 with TRBJ2-1. Per germline, CDR1 SGHTA and CDR2 FQGNSA. The CDR3 consists of 15 residues. The CDR3 sequence: CASSYQGSSYNEQFF.

The CDR3 spells CASSDRGTSNTEAFF. The V and J genes are TRBV5-4 and TRBJ1-1. This CDR3 is built from 15 residues. In germline, CDR1 is SGHNT, CDR2 YYREEE (reference sequence).

J is TRBJ1-2 and V is TRBV5-1. In germline, CDR1 is SGHRS, CDR2 YFSETQ. CDR3 length: 14 residues. The CDR3 here is CASSLRTANYGYTF.

The chain employs TRBV4-3 and TRBJ2-3; the D gene TCRdb calls, TRBD1, cannot be checked with no DNA. This CDR3 region has 17 residues. Germline lookup yields CDR1 LGHNA and CDR2 YSLEER. The chain's CDR3 is CASSQEPGPADTDTQYF.

CDR3 sequence: CASSLALVIHNEQFF. The rearrangement uses TRBV12-3 or TRBV12-4 and TRBJ2-1. The CDR3 is 15 amino acids.

The rearrangement uses TRBV6-2 or TRBV6-3 and TRBJ1-1; without DNA, the TCRdb call of TRBD1 cannot be checked. The CDR3 consists of 15 residues. Germline-derived CDR1 and CDR2 are MNHEY and SVGEGT. CDR3 loop: CASSYSRRDHTEAFF.

CDR3 sequence reads: CSVAGGVDNEQFF. J is TRBJ2-1 and V is TRBV29-1; TCRdb lists TRBD1, though no DNA is available to test this call. CDR1 and CDR2 from the germline V gene are SQVTM and ANQGSEA. The CDR3 consists of 13 residues.

The V call is TRBV5-6, the J call TRBJ1-2; TCRdb outputs TRBD1, but without DNA this stays unchecked. The CDR3 totals 12 residues. CDR1 and CDR2 (germline): SGHDT, YYEEEE. CDR3 amino acids: CASGGGSGGYTF.

The chain carries TRBV20-1 and TRBJ2-7; there is no DNA to check the TCRdb D call of TRBD2. The CDR3 has 17 residues. Germline CDR1 DFQATT, CDR2 SNEGSKA (reference sequence). The CDR3 is CSARRGRRTSGRYEQYF.

The chain couples TRBV20-1 to TRBJ2-6. This CDR3 has 16 residues. Germline-derived CDR1 and CDR2 are DFQATT and SNEGSKA (reference sequence). The CDR3 loop is CSASGTESSGANVLTF.

The rearrangement uses TRBV7-9 and TRBJ2-5; TCRdb's D call of TRBD1 is untestable without DNA. Germline CDR1 and CDR2: SEHNR and FQNEAQ (reference sequence). The CDR3 consists of 14 residues. This CDR3 reads CASSPPGAGETQYF. The full variable domain, its missing parts supplied by reference TRBV7-9 and TRBJ2-5, is DTGVSQNPRHKITKRGQNVTFRCDPISEHNRLYWYRQTLGQGPEFLTYFQNEAQLEKSRLLSDRFSAERPKGSFSTLEIQRTEQGDSAMYLCASSPPGAGETQYFGPGTRLLVL.

The chain has TRBV12-3 or TRBV12-4 and TRBJ2-2. The length of the CDR3 is 12 residues. CDR3 in amino acids: CASNNLSRELFF.

The chain couples TRBV27 to TRBJ1-6. The CDR3 has 14 residues. CDR1 and CDR2 (germline): MNHEY, SMNVEV (reference sequence). CDR3 sequence: CASSSWDGLEPLHF.

The genes are TRBV6-2 or TRBV6-3 and TRBJ2-1; TCRdb's D call of TRBD2 is untestable without DNA. In germline, CDR1 is MNHEY, CDR2 SVGEGT. This CDR3 comprises 14 residues. CDR3 amino acids: CAITSGLATNEQFF.

The chain recombines TRBV7-6 with TRBJ1-5; TCRdb's D call of TRBD1 is untestable without DNA. CDR1 and CDR2 from the germline V gene are SGHVS and FNYEAQ. The CDR3 extends over 16 amino acids. Here the CDR3 reads CASSLAGDLSNQPQHF.

The rearrangement joins TRBV29-1 to TRBJ2-7; TCRdb gives TRBD1 as the D gene, but with no DNA this cannot be confirmed. Germline V gives CDR1 SQVTM, CDR2 ANQGSEA. The CDR3 extends over 11 amino acids. CDR3 region: CSVDRVGEQYF.

The V gene is TRBV4-3, the J gene TRBJ2-1; TCRdb's D call, TRBD2, is unchecked because there is no DNA. The CDR3 covers 17 residues. Germline V gene data show CDR1 as LGHNA and CDR2 as YSLEER. CDR3 amino acids: CASSQFSGVRLGNEQFF.

V usage is TRBV2 and J usage is TRBJ2-3; the TRBD1 assignment by TCRdb is unverifiable without DNA. The CDR3 consists of 14 residues. Germline CDR1 SNHLY, CDR2 FYNNEI. The CDR3 spells CASISAPKGDTQYF.

The V call is TRBV5-4, the J call TRBJ2-2; TCRdb designates TRBD1, a call that cannot be tested without DNA. The germline V gene encodes CDR1 SGHNT and CDR2 YYREEE (reference sequence). The CDR3 length is 15 residues. This CDR3 reads CASSLGDRYTGELFF.

The chain joins TRBV30 to TRBJ2-2. The CDR3 runs 13 residues. The germline gives CDR1 GTSNPN, CDR2 SVGIG (reference sequence). CDR3 amino acids: CAWSVESPGELFF. Full variable domain (rest looked up from reference TRBV30 and TRBJ2-2): SQTIHQWPATLVQPVGSPLSLECTVEGTSNPNLYWYRQAAGRGLQLLFYSVGIGQISSEVPQNLSASRPQDRQFILSSKKLLLSDSGFYLCAWSVESPGELFFGEGSRLTVL.

The chain combines TRBV5-1 with TRBJ1-1; TCRdb reports TRBD1, a call that lacks DNA to check it against. Looked up from germline, CDR1 is SGHRS and CDR2 is YFSETQ. This CDR3 is 16 amino acids long. The CDR3 spells CASSLGTKTGGTEAFF.

J is TRBJ2-7 and V is TRBV12-3 or TRBV12-4. There are 13 residues in the CDR3. CDR3 in amino acids: CASSPNLRYEQYF.

V and J are TRBV20-1 and TRBJ2-5; TCRdb lists TRBD1, though no DNA is available to test this call. The CDR3 has 15 residues. The germline V gene has CDR1 DFQATT and CDR2 SNEGSKA (reference sequence). The CDR3 spells CSATSSAGPQETQYF.

This chain uses TRBV7-9 with TRBJ2-1; TCRdb selects TRBD2, and the lack of DNA leaves this call unchecked. CDR1 SEHNR and CDR2 FQNEAQ come from the germline V gene (reference sequence). This CDR3 region has 14 residues. The CDR3 is CASSPRADSNEQFF.

This sequence joins TRBV6-1 and TRBJ1-1; checking the TCRdb D call of TRBD1 is not possible without DNA. The CDR3 sequence is 16 residues long. CDR1 and CDR2 from the germline V gene are MNHNS and SASEGT. The CDR3 loop reads CASSEGQGTTNTEAFF.

The chain employs TRBV19 and TRBJ2-1; the D call from TCRdb, TRBD2, cannot be confirmed without DNA. This CDR3 is built from 19 residues. Germline loops: CDR1 LNHDA, CDR2 SQIVND (reference sequence). The CDR3: CASSRDGLAGGGSYNEQFF.

The V call is TRBV7-3, the J call TRBJ2-3. CDR1 SGHTA and CDR2 FQGTGA come from the germline V gene. CDR3 length: 13 residues. The CDR3 sequence: CASSFKGDATQYF.

The chain combines TRBV3-1 with TRBJ1-2. Germline V gene data show CDR1 as LGHDT and CDR2 as YNNKEL (reference sequence). The CDR3 has 14 residues. The chain's CDR3 is CASSGTRRDHGYTF.

The chain is built from TRBV6-2 or TRBV6-3 and TRBJ1-1. CDR1 and CDR2 from the germline V gene are MNHEY and SVGEGT. The CDR3 runs to 13 residues. CDR3 residues: CASAFGQNTEAFF.

The chain has TRBV2 and TRBJ1-4. The CDR3 length is 12 residues. CDR1 SNHLY and CDR2 FYNNEI come from the germline V gene. The CDR3 reads CASSDGLEKLFF. Complete variable domain (other parts from reference TRBV2 and TRBJ1-4): EPEVTQTPSHQVTQMGQEVILRCVPISNHLYFYWYRQILGQKVEFLVSFYNNEISEKSEIFDDQFSVERPDGSNFTLKIRSTKLEDSAMYFCASSDGLEKLFFGSGTQLSVL.

The chain employs TRBV5-1 and TRBJ1-4. The germline CDR1 and CDR2 sequences are SGHRS and YFSETQ. The CDR3 contains 13 residues. CDR3 amino acids: CASSSRSDEKLFF.